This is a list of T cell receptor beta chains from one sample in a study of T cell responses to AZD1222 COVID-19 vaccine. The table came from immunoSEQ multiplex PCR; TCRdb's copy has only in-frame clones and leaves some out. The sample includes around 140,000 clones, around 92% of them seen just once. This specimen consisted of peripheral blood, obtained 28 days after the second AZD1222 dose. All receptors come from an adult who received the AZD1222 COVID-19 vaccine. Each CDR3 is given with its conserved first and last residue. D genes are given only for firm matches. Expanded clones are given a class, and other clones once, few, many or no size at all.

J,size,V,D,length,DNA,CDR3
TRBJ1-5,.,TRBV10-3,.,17,TGTGCCATCAGTGAAAGCAGGGTGAGCGGGGGCAATCAGCCCCAGCATTTT,CAISESRVSGGNQPQHF
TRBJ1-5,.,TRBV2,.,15,TGTGCCAGCAGTGAGCAGGGAGCTAGCAATCAGCCCCAGCATTTT,CASSEQGASNQPQHF
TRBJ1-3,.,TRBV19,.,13,TGTGCCAGTAGACTTTCCTCTGGAAACACCATATATTTT,CASRLSSGNTIYF
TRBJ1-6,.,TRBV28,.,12,TGTGCCAGCGGCGGCGGGGCGGCACCCCTCCACTTT,CASGGGAAPLHF
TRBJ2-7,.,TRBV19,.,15,TGTGCCAGTAGTATGGGAGTACGGTCCTTCTACGAGCAGTACTTC,CASSMGVRSFYEQYF
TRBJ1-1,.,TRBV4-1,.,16,TGCGCCAGCAGCCAAGGCCAGGCCAGGCCAAACACTGAAGCTTTCTTT,CASSQGQARPNTEAFF
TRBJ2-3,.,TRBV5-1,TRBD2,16,TGCGCCAGCAGCTCCGGGACTAGCGGGACCTCAGATACGCAGTATTTT,CASSSGTSGTSDTQYF
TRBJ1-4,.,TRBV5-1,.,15,TGCGCCAGCAGCTTGGGTGGGCAGAGTAATGAAAAACTGTTTTTT,CASSLGGQSNEKLFF
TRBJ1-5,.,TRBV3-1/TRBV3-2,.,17,TGTGCCAGCAGCCAACAGGCGACGGGCCCCCGGAATCAGCCCCAGCATTTT,CASSQQATGPRNQPQHF
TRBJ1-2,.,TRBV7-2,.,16,TGTGCCAGCAGCAAGCCCAGGGACTTAAGGGGGTATGGCTACACCTTC,CASSKPRDLRGYGYTF
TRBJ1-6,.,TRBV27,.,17,TGTGCCAGCACCGCTATTCTGACATCGACCTATAATTCACCCCTCCACTTT,CASTAILTSTYNSPLHF
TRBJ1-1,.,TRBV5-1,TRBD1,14,TGCGCCAGCAGCCCCGGGACAGGGAACACTGAAGCTTTCTTT,CASSPGTGNTEAFF
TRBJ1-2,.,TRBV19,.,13,TGTGCCAGTAGTATTTCGGCAGGTAGTGGCTACACCTTC,CASSISAGSGYTF
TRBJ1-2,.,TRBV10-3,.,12,TGTGCCATCAGTGATAGAGTAGATGGCTACACCTTC,CAISDRVDGYTF
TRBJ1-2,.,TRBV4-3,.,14,TGCGCCAGCAGCCAAGCGGGGACATACTATGGCTACACCTTC,CASSQAGTYYGYTF
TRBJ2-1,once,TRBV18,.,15,TGTGCCAGCTCGCCTCCGCCAAGCTCCTACAATGAGCAGTTCTTC,CASSPPPSSYNEQFF
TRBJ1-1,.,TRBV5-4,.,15,TGTGCCAGCAGCTTTGACCCCTCGGGGAGCACTGAAGCTTTCTTT,CASSFDPSGSTEAFF
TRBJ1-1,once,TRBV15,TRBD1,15,TGTGCCACCAGCAGTAGAAGAGGGGGCAGCGCTGAAGCTTTCTTT,CATSSRRGGSAEAFF
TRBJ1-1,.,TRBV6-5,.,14,TGTGCCAGCAGTTACTCGATGGGGAACACTGAAGCTTTCTTT,CASSYSMGNTEAFF
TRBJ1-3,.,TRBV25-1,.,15,TGTGCCAGCAGTGTTGCCAAAGGTCCTGGAAACACCATATATTTT,CASSVAKGPGNTIYF
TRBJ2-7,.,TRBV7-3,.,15,TGTGCCAGCAGCCCACATATGACCCCGCAATACGAGCAGTACTTC,CASSPHMTPQYEQYF
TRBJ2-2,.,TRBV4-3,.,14,TGCGCCAGCAGGATTACTCGGGGCTTCGGGGAGCTGTTTTTT,CASRITRGFGELFF
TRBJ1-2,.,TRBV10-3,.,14,TGTGCCAGCCGCGAGGAGGGAGGCAACTATGGCTACACCTTC,CASREEGGNYGYTF
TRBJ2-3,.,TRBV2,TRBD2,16,TGTGCCAGCAGTGAAACCTGGGCGGGAGCGGGAGATACGCAGTATTTT,CASSETWAGAGDTQYF
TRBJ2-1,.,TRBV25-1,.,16,TGTGCCAGCAGTGACCCGGATTTGGGCATGTGGGGTGAGCAGTTCTTC,CASSDPDLGMWGEQFF
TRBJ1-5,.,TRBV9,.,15,TGTGCCAGCAGTCTAGAGGGGCTAGAAAATCAGCCCCAGCATTTT,CASSLEGLENQPQHF
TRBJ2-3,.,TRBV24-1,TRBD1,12,TGTGCCACCAAGGGGGCCACAGATACGCAGTATTTT,CATKGATDTQYF
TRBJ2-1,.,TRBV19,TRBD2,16,TGTGCCAGTAGTCTCGTAGGCGGGGGGCCATACAATGAGCAGTTCTTC,CASSLVGGGPYNEQFF
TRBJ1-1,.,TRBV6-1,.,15,TGTGCCAGCAGTGAAGGGTTCGGGGGAGGGACTGAAGCTTTCTTT,CASSEGFGGGTEAFF
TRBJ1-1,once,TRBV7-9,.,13,TGTGCCAGCAGCTTAGACCAAGGGACTGAAGCTTTCTTT,CASSLDQGTEAFF
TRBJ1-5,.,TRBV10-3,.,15,TGTGCCATCAGTGAGTCGACGGGGGGCCCTCAGCCCCAGCATTTT,CAISESTGGPQPQHF
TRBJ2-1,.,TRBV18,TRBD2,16,TGTGCCAGCTCGCCTACCTTGGGGGGGACTAACAATGAGCAGTTCTTC,CASSPTLGGTNNEQFF
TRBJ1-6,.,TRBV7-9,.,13,TGTGCCAGCAGCTTAGATGTCTCATCGTCCCTCCACTTT,CASSLDVSSSLHF
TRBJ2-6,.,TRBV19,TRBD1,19,TGTGCCAGTAGTTGGGACAGGGGGATCTTACTCTCTGGGGCCAACGTCCTGACTTTC,CASSWDRGILLSGANVLTF
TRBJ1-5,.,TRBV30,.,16,TGTGCCTGGAGTGTAAAAGGCAGGGAGGGCAATCAGCCCCAGCATTTT,CAWSVKGREGNQPQHF
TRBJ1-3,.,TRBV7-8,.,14,TGTGCCAGCAGCTTAGAGGGGACTGGAAACACCATATATTTT,CASSLEGTGNTIYF
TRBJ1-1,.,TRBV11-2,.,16,TGTGCCAGCAGCCCCCGACCGAGGGGTTCGCACACTGAAGCTTTCTTT,CASSPRPRGSHTEAFF
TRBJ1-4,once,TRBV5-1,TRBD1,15,TGCGCCAGCAGCTTGGTTCCAGGGGGCGATGAAAAACTGTTTTTT,CASSLVPGGDEKLFF
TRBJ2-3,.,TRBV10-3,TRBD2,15,TGTGCCATCAGTACTAGCGGGGGGGCCGGTGATACGCAGTATTTT,CAISTSGGAGDTQYF
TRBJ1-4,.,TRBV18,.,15,TGTGCCAGCTCATCATTCGGGACGGAGAATGAAAAACTGTTTTTT,CASSSFGTENEKLFF
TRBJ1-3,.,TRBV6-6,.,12,TGTGCCAGCATCGCCTCGGGGAGCCACATATATTTT,CASIASGSHIYF
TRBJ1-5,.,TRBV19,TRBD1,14,TGTGCCAGTAGTAGTACAGGGGGATCCCAGCCCCAGCATTTT,CASSSTGGSQPQHF
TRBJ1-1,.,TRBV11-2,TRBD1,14,TGTGCCAGCACCGGTCCCGGGACAGGGCGGGAAGCTTTCTTT,CASTGPGTGREAFF
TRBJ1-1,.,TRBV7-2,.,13,TGTGCCAGCAGCTCATACACGAACACTGAAGCTTTCTTT,CASSSYTNTEAFF
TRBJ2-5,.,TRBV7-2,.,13,TGTGCCAGCAGCCCACTCGCGGGGCAGACCCAGTACTTC,CASSPLAGQTQYF
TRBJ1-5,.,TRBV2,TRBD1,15,TGTGCCAGCAGTGTGCAACAGGGGGCACGTCAGCCCCAGCATTTT,CASSVQQGARQPQHF
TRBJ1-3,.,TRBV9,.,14,TGTGCCAGCAGCGTAGACCCTACTGGAAACACCATATATTTT,CASSVDPTGNTIYF
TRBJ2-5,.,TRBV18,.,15,TGTGCCAGCTCAGAGCAAAGGGGGGACGGAGAGACCCAGTACTTC,CASSEQRGDGETQYF
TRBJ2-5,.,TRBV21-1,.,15,TGTGCCAGCAGCAAAGGGGATAGCGGCCAAGAGACCCAGTACTTC,CASSKGDSGQETQYF
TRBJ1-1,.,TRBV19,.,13,TGTGCCAGTAGTATTTCAGGGGCCACTGAAGCTTTCTTT,CASSISGATEAFF
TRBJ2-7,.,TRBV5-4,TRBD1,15,TGTGCCAGCAGCCAATCACCGGGACAGTGGATTGAGCAGTACTTC,CASSQSPGQWIEQYF
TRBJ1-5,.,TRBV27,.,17,TGTGCCAGCAGTTTACGGGCCCCGCTGTATAGCAATCAGCCCCAGCATTTT,CASSLRAPLYSNQPQHF